The 26 T cell receptor beta chains in this list originate from one sample, sequenced in a study of T-cell reconstitution after alpha-beta-depleted transplantation in children. TCRbeta library preparation incorporated unique molecular identifiers. TCRdb passed the PCR reads through MiXCR, listing each CDR3 protein once. The data show a few hundred thousand distinct CDR3 sequences, under 15% seen once. Material: PBMCs from the stem cell graft donor, obtained from the stem cell graft. Every receptor here comes from a human donor who donated a stem cell graft to a child with combined immunodeficiency.

This clonotype was counted only a few times. CDR3: CSANHTDEQYF. The CDR3 region has the DNA TGCAGTGCCAACCACACCGACGAGCAGTACTTC. The chain combines TRBV20-1 with TRBJ2-7; D unresolved. In germline, CDR1 is DFQATT, CDR2 SNEGSKA (reference sequence). Trimming stripped 6 bases from V and 5 bases from J, with 11 bases between. The CDR3 has 11 amino acids.

The V call is TRBV6-2 or TRBV6-3, the J call TRBJ2-7, with 8 bases identical to TRBD1. From germline, CDR1 is MNHEY and CDR2 SVGEGT. Losses at the gene ends were 5 bases for V and 5 bases for J; bases not matched to a gene: 8. The CDR3 consists of 14 residues. CDR3 nucleotide sequence: TGTGCCAGCAGTCGTGGACAGGGTTTAGACGAGCAGTACTTC. Translating gives CASSRGQGLDEQYF.

This clonotype turned up a few times. V is TRBV2 and J is TRBJ2-1, with 7 nucleotides matching TRBD2. The CDR3 runs to 11 residues. The V and J ends lost 3 bases and 13 bases, in that order; junction bases with no gene match: 3. CDR1 is SNHLY, CDR2 FYNNEI, per germline. CDR3 nucleotides: TGTGCCAGCAGTGAGGGCGGGAGACAGTTCTTC. Translated, it gives CASSEGGRQFF.

This clonotype was found a few times. This chain links TRBV4-3 with TRBJ2-1, with D perhaps matching TRBD2 (6 bases). CDR1 LGHNA and CDR2 YSLEER come from the germline V gene. The V end was cut by 1 base, the J end by 4 bases, with 14 bases between. The CDR3 has 16 amino acids. The CDR3 DNA reads as TGCGCCAGCAGCCAAGCAGGGACGGGGGTTTACAATGAGCAGTTCTTC. Protein: CASSQAGTGVYNEQFF.

This clonotype was seen more than once but under ten times. The chain uses TRBV12-3 or TRBV12-4 and TRBJ2-7; D may correspond to TRBD1 or TRBD2 (5 bases each). V was trimmed by 1 base and J by 3 bases, leaving 13 bases between them. CDR3 size: 15 residues. The CDR3 region is CASSLGGRGLYEQYF. CDR3 DNA: TGTGCCAGCAGTTTAGGGGGGAGAGGTCTCTACGAGCAGTACTTC.

A few counts support this clonotype. The V gene is TRBV7-9, the J gene TRBJ2-1; tentatively, D is TRBD2 (6 bases). Trimming cost V 7 bases and J 9 bases, with 19 bases left between them. The CDR3 runs to 14 residues. The germline V gene encodes CDR1 SEHNR and CDR2 FQNEAQ (reference sequence). The CDR3 region is CASTSTAGVTEQFF. The CDR3 DNA is TGTGCCAGCACTTCCACAGCGGGCGTGACTGAGCAGTTCTTC.

There are a few counts of this clonotype. The chain is built from TRBV13 and TRBJ2-3; 7 bases line up with TRBD2. This CDR3 is built from 14 residues. V shed 3 bases and J 4 bases; nucleotides not matched to a gene: 4. Germline values: CDR1 PRHDT, CDR2 FYEKMQ (reference sequence). This CDR3 is CASSLGGIPDTQYF. The CDR3, as DNA: TGTGCCAGCAGCTTGGGAGGGATCCCAGATACGCAGTATTTT.

In its sample, this clonotype was seen many times. This sequence joins TRBV20-1 and TRBJ2-7, with unresolved D. V was shortened by 6 bases and J by 0 bases, with 12 bases between the two germline ends. This CDR3 comprises 13 residues. Germline lookup yields CDR1 DFQATT and CDR2 SNEGSKA (reference sequence). CDR3 sequence: CSAWEPPSYEQYF. CDR3 in DNA: TGCAGTGCCTGGGAACCTCCCTCCTACGAGCAGTACTTC.

The sample holds many counts of this clonotype. The chain links TRBV15 to TRBJ1-1; D gene ambiguous. V was shortened by 7 bases and J by 1 base, with 4 bases between the two germline ends. Germline values: CDR1 LNHNV, CDR2 YYDKDF (reference sequence). This CDR3 is 11 amino acids long. The CDR3 reads CATTKNTEAFF. Written as DNA, the CDR3 is TGTGCCACCACCAAGAACACTGAAGCTTTCTTT.

This clonotype was recorded many times. The J gene is TRBJ2-5, the V gene TRBV5-1, with D unclear. The germline V and J ends were trimmed by 4 bases and 5 bases, with 24 bases remaining between them. CDR1 is SGHRS and CDR2 is YFSETQ in the germline V gene. The CDR3 covers 17 residues. The CDR3 bases are TGCGCCAGCAGCAACCACTCGAATCCAAATACTCTGGAGACCCAGTACTTC. Protein: CASSNHSNPNTLETQYF.

The chain uses TRBV6-1 and TRBJ1-6; TRBD1 is a possible D gene (6 bases). Deletions cut 2 bases from V and 9 bases from J, with 14 bases between. CDR1 MNHNS and CDR2 SASEGT come from the germline V gene. The CDR3 is 15 amino acids. The CDR3 loop is CASSEMNTGFSPLHF. The CDR3 coding sequence is TGTGCCAGCAGTGAAATGAACACAGGGTTTTCACCCCTCCACTTT.

V usage is TRBV12-3 or TRBV12-4 and J usage is TRBJ2-1; D is unresolved. This CDR3 contains 14 residues. V was cut by 1 base and J by 9 bases, with 13 bases left in between. The CDR3 coding sequence is TGTGCCAGCAGTTTAGGCCCCCCGTTTTTTGAGCAGTTCTTC. Protein sequence: CASSLGPPFFEQFF.

Concerning this clonotype: Germline is not matched at one junction end, which may reflect a read error. The chain uses TRBV4-3 and TRBJ2-1; 12 bases match TRBD2. The CDR3 has 17 residues. Germline loops: CDR1 LGHNA, CDR2 YSLEER. Written as DNA, the CDR3 is TGCGCCAGCAGCCAAGTAAGGGGACTAGCGGGCTACAGTGAGCAGTTCTTC. Its translation: CASSQVRGLAGYSEQFF.

This clonotype turned up a few times. V and J are TRBV6-2 or TRBV6-3 and TRBJ2-1; a possible D gene is TRBD2 (5 bases). Trimming left V 7 bases short and J 6 bases short, with 13 bases between. The germline V gene has CDR1 MNHEY and CDR2 SVGEGT. This CDR3 comprises 13 residues. The CDR3 reads CASNLPGSNEQFF. CDR3 DNA: TGTGCCAGCAACTTACCTGGGAGCAATGAGCAGTTCTTC.

J is TRBJ2-1 and V is TRBV5-6; D unresolved. The CDR3 contains 14 residues. V lost 2 bases, J lost 15 bases, and 21 bases lay in between. From germline, CDR1 is SGHDT and CDR2 YYEEEE. The CDR3 nucleotides read TGTGCCAGCAGCTTTTTGCTTCCTCCAGCCCAATCGTTCTTC. Translating gives CASSFLLPPAQSFF.

This clonotype was detected ten times or more. The chain combines TRBV4-3 with TRBJ2-2, with 10 bases that match TRBD2. The CDR3 length is 19 residues. Germline lookup yields CDR1 LGHNA and CDR2 YSLEER. The ends lost 0 bases at V and 1 base at J; junction bases unmatched: 8. The CDR3: CASSQDLAGARMNTGELFF. CDR3 sequence (DNA): TGCGCCAGCAGCCAAGATCTAGCGGGGGCCCGAATGAACACCGGGGAGCTGTTTTTT.

In its sample, this clonotype was seen a few times. The rearrangement uses TRBV21-1 and TRBJ1-2; TRBD1 reflects the table's D call only, with no check against the DNA. TRBV21-1 is designated a pseudogene. The CDR3 contains 15 residues. In DNA form, the CDR3 reads TGTGCCAGCAGCAAAAAGAACGGGGCATTAAGTGGCTACACCTTC. Translating gives CASSKKNGALSGYTF.

This chain joins TRBV27 and TRBJ2-7; 7 nucleotides agree with TRBD1. The CDR3 runs to 13 residues. V shed 3 bases, J shed 7 bases, and the junction held 6 bases outside the gene matches. Per the germline V gene, CDR1 is MNHEY and CDR2 is SMNVEV (reference sequence). The chain's CDR3 is CASSLDRIGEQYF. The DNA for the CDR3 is TGTGCCAGCAGTTTGGACAGGATCGGTGAGCAGTACTTC.

The chain carries TRBV12-3 or TRBV12-4 and TRBJ2-2, with D possibly being TRBD1 (5 bases). V lost 6 bases, J lost 4 bases, and 9 bases lay in between. The CDR3 is 13 amino acids. The CDR3 DNA reads TGTGCCAGCAGAGACCAGGGCACCGGGGAGCTGTTTTTT. It specifies CASRDQGTGELFF.

This clonotype was found a few times. The chain joins TRBV20-1 to TRBJ2-7; 9 nucleotides match TRBD1. Germline loops: CDR1 DFQATT, CDR2 SNEGSKA (reference sequence). V dropped 7 bases and J dropped 6; count of bases not matched to a gene: 10. The CDR3 covers 13 residues. CDR3 in amino acids: CSGRGTGRIEQYF. The CDR3 nucleotides are TGCAGTGGAAGAGGGACAGGGAGGATCGAGCAGTACTTC.

In its sample, this clonotype was seen a few times. This chain connects TRBV5-1 to TRBJ2-7; 11 bases line up with TRBD1. Losses at the gene ends were 4 bases for V and 7 bases for J; bases not matched to a gene: 16. Germline CDR1 SGHRS, CDR2 YFSETQ. The CDR3 consists of 17 residues. The CDR3 sequence is CASSPTLIGTGGGEQYF. Written as DNA, the CDR3 is TGCGCCAGCAGCCCCACGCTAATCGGGACAGGGGGTGGGGAGCAGTACTTC.

Many counts were recorded for this clonotype. The gene calls are TRBV6-1 and TRBJ2-2, with D maybe TRBD1 (5 bases). Germline V gene lookup returns CDR1 MNHNS and CDR2 SASEGT. Trimming took 6 bases from V and 8 from J, leaving 13 bases between them. The CDR3 contains 13 residues. The CDR3: CASRTQQAGELFF. The CDR3 nucleotides are TGTGCCAGCAGAACACAACAGGCTGGGGAGCTGTTTTTT.

In this sample, this clonotype turned up many times. This chain uses TRBV4-2 with TRBJ2-7; D may be TRBD2 (5 bases). This CDR3 is 14 amino acids long. V was trimmed by 2 bases and J by 0 bases, leaving 8 bases between them. CDR1 LGHNA and CDR2 YNFKEQ come from the germline V gene. The CDR3 reads CASSQLGSSYEQYF. The CDR3 nucleotides read TGTGCCAGCAGCCAATTGGGGAGCTCCTACGAGCAGTACTTC.

This chain joins TRBV27 and TRBJ2-5, with D possibly TRBD1 on 5 matching bases. The CDR3 consists of 14 residues. In germline, CDR1 is MNHEY, CDR2 SMNVEV (reference sequence). V lost 5 bases and J 2 bases, leaving 12 bases between the germline ends. CDR3 nucleotide sequence: TGTGCCAGCAGTCCCACCCAGGGTCAAGAGACCCAGTACTTC. Its translation is CASSPTQGQETQYF.

This clonotype was recorded at least ten times. The rearrangement links TRBV10-3 to TRBJ2-3; D ambiguous. Germline values: CDR1 ENHRY, CDR2 SYGVKD. V was clipped by 0 bases and J by 14 bases, with 15 bases between them. The length of the CDR3 is 13 residues. The CDR3 here is CAISESEQTLLYF. In DNA, the CDR3 is TGTGCCATCAGTGAGTCGGAGCAGACCCTGCTGTATTTT.

The chain has TRBV5-5 and TRBJ2-7, with 8 bases fitting TRBD2. The CDR3 is made up of 17 amino acids. V lost 4 bases to trimming and J lost 1 base; unmatched junction nucleotides: 13. The germline V gene has CDR1 SGHKS and CDR2 YYEKEE (reference sequence). The CDR3 bases are TGTGCCAGCAGCCCGATAGGGTGGAGCGGGAGTTCCTACGAGCAGTACTTC. This codes for CASSPIGWSGSSYEQYF. Based on the CDR3 plus reference TRBV5-5 and TRBJ2-7, the full variable domain is DAGVTQSPTHLIKTRGQQVTLRCSPISGHKSVSWYQQVLGQGPQFIFQYYEKEERGRGNFPDRFSARQFPNYSSELNVNALLLGDSALYLCASSPIGWSGSSYEQYFGPGTRLTVT.